This record looks at one TCR beta chain sequence and its context. TCRdb's table, derived via immunoSEQ multiplex PCR, lists solely in-frame clones and lacks some. Of about 15,000 clones listed, roughly four fifths are singletons. This sample stems from a study of tumor-infiltrating lymphocytes in localized non-small cell lung cancer. V gave up 0 bases and J gave up 4 bases, with 12 bases separating them. The CDR3 has 14 amino acids. Germline V gives CDR1 GTSNPN, CDR2 SVGIG (reference sequence). This chain links TRBV30 with TRBJ1-2; D is undetermined. The specimen was lung tumor tissue. This receptor was obtained from a human donor with non-small cell lung cancer. CDR3 DNA: TGTGCCTGGAGTGTACAGACACCTAGCTATGGCTACACCTTC. Translation gives CAWSVQTPSYGYTF.